Here is one T cell receptor beta chain with its context. Measured with immunoSEQ multiplex PCR; TCRdb has only the in-frame clones, and not every one. The data show over 150,000 clones, with approximately 88% seen just once and around 6.7% held by the top ten. The Seattle patients joined while their infection was active and were tracked longitudinally afterward. The sample is drawn from a study of blood T cell repertoires in COVID-19. In the study overall: Samples came from the United States, Italy and Spain, spanning acute and convalescent COVID-19.

The CDR3 is 13 residues long. V lost 8 bases to trimming and J lost 5 bases, with 12 bases between them. CDR1 and CDR2 from the germline V gene are LNHDA and SQIVND (reference sequence). The sequence derives from a woman in her thirties or forties with COVID-19, enrolled during active disease. Sequences were obtained from peripheral blood. V is TRBV19 and J is TRBJ1-4; D not certain. The CDR3 DNA follows: TGTGCCAGTTCAGCACAGAAAAATGAAAAACTGTTTTTT. Its protein product is CASSAQKNEKLFF.